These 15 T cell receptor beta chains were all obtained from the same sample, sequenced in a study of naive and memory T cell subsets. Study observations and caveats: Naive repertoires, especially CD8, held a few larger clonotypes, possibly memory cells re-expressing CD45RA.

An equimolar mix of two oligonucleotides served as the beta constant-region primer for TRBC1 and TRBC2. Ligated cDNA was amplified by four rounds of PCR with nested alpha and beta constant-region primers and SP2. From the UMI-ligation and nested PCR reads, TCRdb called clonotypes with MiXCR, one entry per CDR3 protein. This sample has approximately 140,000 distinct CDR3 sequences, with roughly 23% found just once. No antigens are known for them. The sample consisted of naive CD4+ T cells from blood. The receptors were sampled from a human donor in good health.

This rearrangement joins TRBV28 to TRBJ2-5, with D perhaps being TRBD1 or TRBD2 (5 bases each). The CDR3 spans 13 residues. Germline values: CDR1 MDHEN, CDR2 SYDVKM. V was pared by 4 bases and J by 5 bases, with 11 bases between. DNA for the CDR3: TGTGCCAGCAGTTCGAGGGGCTGGGAGACCCAGTACTTC. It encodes CASSSRGWETQYF.

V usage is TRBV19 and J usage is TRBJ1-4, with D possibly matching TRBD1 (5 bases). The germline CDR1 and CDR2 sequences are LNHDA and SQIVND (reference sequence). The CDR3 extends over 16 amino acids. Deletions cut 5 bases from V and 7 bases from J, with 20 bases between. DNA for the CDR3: TGTGCCAGTAGTTCACGCCCAGGGAGGGGCTTTGAAAAACTGTTTTTT. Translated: CASSSRPGRGFEKLFF.

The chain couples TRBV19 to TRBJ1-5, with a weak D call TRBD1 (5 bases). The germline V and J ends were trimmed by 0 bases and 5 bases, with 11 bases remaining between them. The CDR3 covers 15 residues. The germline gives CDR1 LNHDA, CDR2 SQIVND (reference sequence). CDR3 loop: CASSIDLGGHQPQHF. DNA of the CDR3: TGTGCCAGTAGTATAGATCTCGGGGGTCATCAGCCCCAGCATTTT.

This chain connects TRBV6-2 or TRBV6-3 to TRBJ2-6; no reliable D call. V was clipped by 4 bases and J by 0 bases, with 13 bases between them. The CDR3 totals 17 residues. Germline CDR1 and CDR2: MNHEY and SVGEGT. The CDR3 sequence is CASSFPGLSSGANVLTF. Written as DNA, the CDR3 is TGTGCCAGCAGTTTTCCGGGCCTAAGCTCTGGGGCCAACGTCCTGACTTTC.

CDR3 coding DNA: TGTGCCAGCTGCTCCTGGACAGGGGAAAAAGATACGCAGTATTTT. Translation: CASCSWTGEKDTQYF. The J gene is TRBJ2-3, the V gene TRBV12-3 or TRBV12-4; 9 bases are shared with TRBD1. J gave up 5 bases and V 8 bases, and 11 bases lay outside the gene matches. This CDR3 has 15 residues.

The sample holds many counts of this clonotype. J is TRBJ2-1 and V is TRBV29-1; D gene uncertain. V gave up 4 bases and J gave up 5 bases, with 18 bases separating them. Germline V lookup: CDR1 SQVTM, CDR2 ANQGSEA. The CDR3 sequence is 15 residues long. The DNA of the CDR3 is TGCAGCGTTGTAGTGACCGTGTCGATAAACAATGAGCAGTTCTTC. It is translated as CSVVVTVSINNEQFF.

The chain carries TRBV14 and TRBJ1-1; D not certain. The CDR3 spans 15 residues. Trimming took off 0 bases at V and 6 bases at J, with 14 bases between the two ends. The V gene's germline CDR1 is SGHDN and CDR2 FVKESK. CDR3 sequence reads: CASSQEAGRYSEAFF. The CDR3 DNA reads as TGTGCCAGCAGCCAAGAGGCGGGGAGGTACTCTGAAGCTTTCTTT.

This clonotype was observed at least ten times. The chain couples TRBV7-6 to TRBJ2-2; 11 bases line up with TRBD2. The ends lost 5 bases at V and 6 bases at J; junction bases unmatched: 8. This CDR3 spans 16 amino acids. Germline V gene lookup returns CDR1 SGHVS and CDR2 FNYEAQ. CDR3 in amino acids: CASSALAGGPPGELFF. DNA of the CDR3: TGTGCCAGCAGCGCTTTAGCGGGAGGGCCGCCCGGGGAGCTGTTTTTT.

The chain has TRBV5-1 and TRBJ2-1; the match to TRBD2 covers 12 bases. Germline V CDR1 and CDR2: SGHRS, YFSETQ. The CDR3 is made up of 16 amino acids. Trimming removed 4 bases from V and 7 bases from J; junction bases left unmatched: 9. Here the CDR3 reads CASSLGASGRGNEQFF. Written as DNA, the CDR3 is TGCGCCAGCAGCCTCGGAGCTAGCGGGAGGGGGAATGAGCAGTTCTTC.

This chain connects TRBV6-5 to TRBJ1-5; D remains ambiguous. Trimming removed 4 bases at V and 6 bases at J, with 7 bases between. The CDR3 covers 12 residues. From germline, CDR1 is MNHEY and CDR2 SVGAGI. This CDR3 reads CASSFRGQPQHF. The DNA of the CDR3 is TGTGCCAGCAGTTTCCGGGGTCAGCCCCAGCATTTT.

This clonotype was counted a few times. The DNA for the CDR3 is TGTGCCAGCAGCTTAGCGGCAGGGATAGTTTTTAATGAGCAGTTCTTC. Its protein product is CASSLAAGIVFNEQFF. This sequence joins TRBV7-9 and TRBJ2-1, with a weak D call TRBD1 (5 bases). Per the germline V gene, CDR1 is SEHNR and CDR2 is FQNEAQ (reference sequence). Trimming removed 0 bases at V and 7 bases at J, with 16 bases between. The length of the CDR3 is 16 residues.

The CDR3 sequence: CASGLSGRGLTSTDTQYF. CDR3 bases: TGTGCTAGTGGTTTGTCTGGGCGGGGGTTAACTAGCACAGATACGCAGTATTTT. The chain employs TRBV12-5 and TRBJ2-3, with 7 bases fitting TRBD2. J lost 0 bases, V lost 2 bases, and 11 bases had no gene match. Germline V gives CDR1 LGHNT, CDR2 FRNRAP. CDR3 length: 18 residues.

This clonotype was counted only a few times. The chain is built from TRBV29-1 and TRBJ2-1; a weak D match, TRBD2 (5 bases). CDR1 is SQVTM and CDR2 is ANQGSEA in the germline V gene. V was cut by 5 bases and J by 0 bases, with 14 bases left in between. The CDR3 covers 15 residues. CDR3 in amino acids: CSVLGEISSYNEQFF. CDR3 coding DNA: TGCAGCGTTTTGGGAGAGATTAGCTCCTACAATGAGCAGTTCTTC.

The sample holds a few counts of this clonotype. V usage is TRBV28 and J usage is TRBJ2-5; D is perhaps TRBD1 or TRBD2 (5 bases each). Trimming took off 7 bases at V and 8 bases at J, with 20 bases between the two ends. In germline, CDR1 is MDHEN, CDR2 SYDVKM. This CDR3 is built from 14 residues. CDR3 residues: CASTSPGRSGTQYF. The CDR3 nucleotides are TGTGCCAGCACTTCTCCGGGACGCTCGGGAACCCAGTACTTC.

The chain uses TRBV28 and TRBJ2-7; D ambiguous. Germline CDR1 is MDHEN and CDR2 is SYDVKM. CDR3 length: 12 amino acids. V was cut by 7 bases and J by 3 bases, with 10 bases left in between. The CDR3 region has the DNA TGTGCCAGCAATCCGGACGGCTACGAGCAGTACTTC. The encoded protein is CASNPDGYEQYF. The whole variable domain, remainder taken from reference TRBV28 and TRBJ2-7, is DVKVTQSSRYLVKRTGEKVFLECVQDMDHENMFWYRQDPGLGLRLIYFSYDVKMKEKGDIPEGYSVSREKKERFSLILESASTNQTSMYLCASNPDGYEQYFGPGTRLTVT.